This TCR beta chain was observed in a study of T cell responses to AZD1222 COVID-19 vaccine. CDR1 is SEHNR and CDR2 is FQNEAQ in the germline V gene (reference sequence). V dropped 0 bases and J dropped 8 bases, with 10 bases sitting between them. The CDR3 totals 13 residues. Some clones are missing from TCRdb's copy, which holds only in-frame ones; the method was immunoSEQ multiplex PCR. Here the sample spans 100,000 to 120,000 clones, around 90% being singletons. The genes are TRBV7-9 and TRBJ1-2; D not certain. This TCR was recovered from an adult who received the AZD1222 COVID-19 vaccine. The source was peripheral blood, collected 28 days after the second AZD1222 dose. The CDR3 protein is CASSLAALWGYTF. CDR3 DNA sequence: TGTGCCAGCAGCTTAGCGGCCCTATGGGGCTACACCTTC.